This TCR beta chain derives from a study of Ad26.COV2.S vaccination and SARS-CoV-2 variants. Study-level points and caveats: After vaccination, substantial breadth of spike-specific CD8+ and CD4+ responses was reported.

Germline CDR1 and CDR2: LNHDA and SQIVND (reference sequence). V dropped 3 bases and J dropped 7 bases, with 4 bases sitting between them. The CDR3 is 11 residues long. Clones were read by immunoSEQ multiplex PCR, and TCRdb kept only the in-frame ones, dropping some. The sample contains 350,000 to 500,000 clones, 90% of which appear only once. Notes on this clone: What it recognizes is unknown. The same CDR3 also results from other DNA sequences found in this sample.

Sample treatment: around 19 received Ad26.COV2.S at low or high dose, single or two shots; about 5 received placebo; per-sample allocation not given. Following the first vaccine or placebo injection, samples were taken on day 63. Vaccination employed an Ad26 vector expressing the Wuhan-strain SARS-CoV-2 spike. The sample here was peripheral blood, taken in a trial of Ad26.COV2.S vaccine versus placebo. This rearrangement joins TRBV19 to TRBJ2-1; D not certain. This TCR was recovered from a person between 18 and 59 years old who received the Ad26.COV2.S COVID-19 vaccine or a placebo. The CDR3 loop is CASSIRNEQFF. Written as DNA, the CDR3 is TGTGCCAGTAGTATCCGAAATGAGCAGTTCTTC.